The 9 T cell receptor beta chains listed next were all sequenced from one sample in a study of T cells in Graves' hyperthyroidism and ophthalmopathy. RNA transcripts were the template for amplifying TCR beta CDR3 regions. TCR CDR3 regions were first amplified by RT-PCR with HTBI primers. TCRdb reprocessed the multiplex PCR reads via MiXCR and lists one record per CDR3 protein. The sample has approximately 600,000 distinct CDR3 sequences, 14% seen once. Input material: blood. These receptors all stem from a woman aged 18-35 years with Graves' ophthalmopathy.

This clonotype was found many times. The CDR3 loop is CASSIGQGRRNYGYTF. The CDR3 DNA follows: TGTGCCAGCAGCATCGGACAGGGTAGACGTAACTATGGCTACACCTTC. V gene TRBV7-9 combines with J gene TRBJ1-2; 8 bases line up with TRBD1. Germline lookup yields CDR1 SEHNR and CDR2 FQNEAQ (reference sequence). V gave up 5 bases and J gave up 1 base; unmatched junction bases: 9. This CDR3 is built from 16 residues.

This clonotype was recorded at least ten times. The rearrangement links TRBV11-1 to TRBJ2-1; TRBD2 might be the D (6 bases). V was clipped by 2 bases and J by 4 bases, with 9 bases between them. The length of the CDR3 is 14 residues. Germline CDR1 SGHAT, CDR2 FQDESV (reference sequence). This chain's CDR3 is CASSLIAGYNEQFF. CDR3 DNA: TGTGCCAGCAGCTTAATCGCGGGATACAATGAGCAGTTCTTC. Using reference TRBV11-1 and TRBJ2-1 for the parts outside the CDR3, the full variable domain is EAEVAQSPRYKITEKSQAVAFWCDPISGHATLYWYRQILGQGPELLVQFQDESVVDDSQLPKDRFSAERLKGVDSTLKIQPAELGDSAMYLCASSLIAGYNEQFFGPGTRLTVL.

This clonotype was counted ten times or more. The chain has TRBV6-1 and TRBJ2-7; 8 bases agree with TRBD1. The CDR3 spans 18 residues. The germline gives CDR1 MNHNS, CDR2 SASEGT. V shed 0 bases and J 1 base; nucleotides not matched to a gene: 11. CDR3 protein: CASSEAWTGTGDSYEQYF. CDR3 bases: TGTGCCAGCAGTGAAGCATGGACCGGGACAGGTGATTCCTACGAGCAGTACTTC.

This clonotype has at least ten counts. The CDR3 sequence is CASSEARRGGSYGYTF. The CDR3 DNA follows: TGTGCCAGCAGCGAGGCAAGAAGAGGGGGCAGCTATGGCTACACCTTC. This chain connects TRBV9 to TRBJ1-2; 7 bases are a match to TRBD1. This CDR3 region has 16 residues. The J segment lost 4 bases and the V segment lost 3 bases, leaving 12 bases of the junction unmatched. CDR1 SGDLS and CDR2 YYNGEE come from the germline V gene.

This clonotype was observed a handful of times. V gene TRBV27 combines with J gene TRBJ2-1, with 9 nucleotides matching TRBD2. Germline assignment: CDR1 MNHEY and CDR2 SMNVEV (reference sequence). The CDR3 sequence is 15 residues long. Germline trimming cut 7 bases from V and 3 bases from J; bases unmatched to any gene: 7. CDR3 DNA sequence: TGTGCCAGCAACTTAGCGGGAGTTGGCTACAATGAGCAGTTCTTC. Amino acid sequence: CASNLAGVGYNEQFF.

This clonotype came up many times. The genes are TRBV9 and TRBJ1-1; 7 nucleotides match TRBD1. CDR1 is SGDLS, CDR2 YYNGEE, per germline. CDR3 length: 13 residues. The ends lost 0 bases at V and 4 bases at J; junction bases unmatched: 0. The CDR3 DNA is TGTGCCAGCAGCGTAGGGACAGGCACTGAAGCTTTCTTT. Amino acid sequence: CASSVGTGTEAFF.

This clonotype was picked up many times. The chain couples TRBV28 to TRBJ2-7; no clear D. Germline V gene lookup returns CDR1 MDHEN and CDR2 SYDVKM. V gave up 5 bases and J gave up 0 bases, with 14 bases separating them. The CDR3 loop spans 15 amino acids. Here the CDR3 reads CASSLPVGSSYEQYF. CDR3 nucleotides: TGTGCCAGCAGTCTCCCTGTGGGTAGCTCCTACGAGCAGTACTTC.

This clonotype was found many times. The chain links TRBV6-2 or TRBV6-3 to TRBJ2-7; 12 bases fit TRBD2. Per germline, CDR1 MNHEY and CDR2 SVGEGT. Trimming took 2 bases from V and 6 from J; bases not matched to a gene: 20. The CDR3 has 20 amino acids. CDR3: CASSYEIATGLAGSRGEQYF. CDR3 sequence (DNA): TGTGCCAGCAGTTACGAAATCGCCACGGGACTAGCGGGTTCTCGAGGCGAGCAGTACTTC.

This clonotype was recorded at least ten times. The chain joins TRBV7-2 to TRBJ2-2; D may be TRBD1 (5 bases). Germline CDR1 reads SGHTA; CDR2 reads FQGNSA. V was clipped by 0 bases and J by 1 base, with 6 bases between them. The CDR3 is made up of 15 amino acids. CDR3 in DNA: TGTGCCAGCAGCTTAGCGGGGCAGAACACCGGGGAGCTGTTTTTT. It translates to CASSLAGQNTGELFF.